Following are 14 T cell receptor beta chains from one sample sequenced in a study of T cells in localized non-small cell lung cancer (TCRdb year 2020). The receptor library was made with the immunoSEQ multiplex PCR assay. TCRdb mirrors the immuneACCESS table, restricted to in-frame sequences. Some clones are absent from its copies; in checked studies, under half trace to an unresolved V gene, and the reason for the others is unknown. The sample includes more than 800 clones, with about a fifth observed a single time. About an eighth of the sample is held by the ten biggest clonotypes. The sample was lung tumor tissue, taken before any cancer treatment. These TCRs come from a man between 40 and 70 years old with stage I squamous cell lung carcinoma.

This sequence joins TRBV18 and TRBJ2-2; 11 bases match TRBD2. CDR3 length: 16 amino acids. J was trimmed by 4 bases and V by 3 bases; bases with no gene match: 4. The V gene's germline CDR1 is KGHSH and CDR2 LQKENI. CDR3 in amino acids: CASSPLTSGSTGELFF. As DNA, the CDR3 is TGTGCCAGCTCACCGCTTACTAGCGGGAGCACCGGGGAGCTGTTTTTT.

This chain links TRBV30 with TRBJ1-6; no clear D. The CDR3 spans 15 residues. V lost 3 bases to trimming and J lost 6 bases, with 15 bases between them. The germline V gene has CDR1 GTSNPN and CDR2 SVGIG (reference sequence). This CDR3 reads CAWSATGRSNSPLHF. DNA of the CDR3: TGTGCCTGGAGCGCCACGGGCAGGTCTAATTCACCCCTCCACTTT.

The gene calls are TRBV30 and TRBJ2-1, with 8 bases that match TRBD1. Trimming at V came to 5 bases and at J to 2 bases, leaving 5 bases not matched to a gene. The CDR3 consists of 14 residues. The germline V gene encodes CDR1 GTSNPN and CDR2 SVGIG (reference sequence). The CDR3 sequence is CAWEPGQAYNEQFF. CDR3 nucleotide sequence: TGTGCCTGGGAACCGGGACAGGCCTACAATGAGCAGTTCTTC.

The chain combines TRBV28 with TRBJ2-1, with 9 bases aligning to TRBD2. The J segment lost 0 bases and the V segment lost 5 bases, leaving 14 bases of the junction unmatched. The CDR3 covers 19 residues. Germline CDR1 and CDR2: MDHEN and SYDVKM. CDR3 in amino acids: CASSKASGVTLSSYNEQFF. In nucleotides, the CDR3 is TGTGCCAGCAGTAAGGCTAGCGGGGTCACTCTTAGCTCCTACAATGAGCAGTTCTTC.

The V and J genes are TRBV28 and TRBJ2-6; D remains unclear. The germline V gene has CDR1 MDHEN and CDR2 SYDVKM. V was shortened by 5 bases and J by 3 bases, with 11 bases between the two germline ends. This CDR3 contains 15 residues. The CDR3 DNA reads TGTGCCAGCAGTGAACCACGGTTTGGGGCCAACGTCCTGACTTTC. This translates into CASSEPRFGANVLTF.

This clone was seen a few times. The chain uses TRBV6-8 and TRBJ1-5; TRBD1 matches at 10 bases. V was clipped by 5 bases and J by 9 bases; unmatched bases: 10. The CDR3 is 15 amino acids. Germline values: CDR1 MNHGY, CDR2 SAAAGT. The CDR3 DNA reads as TGTGCCAGCAGTGGGACAGGGGACCCTTCCGCGCCCCAGCATTTT. Translation gives CASSGTGDPSAPQHF.

This clone was observed a handful of times. The chain joins TRBV28 to TRBJ1-4; unclear D gene. The CDR3 loop spans 14 amino acids. V was shortened by 2 bases and J by 10 bases, with 14 bases between the two germline ends. CDR1 MDHEN and CDR2 SYDVKM come from the germline V gene. The CDR3 nucleotides are TGTGCCAGCAGTTTAGGGGATAGCTCGGCAAAACTGTTTTTT. It specifies CASSLGDSSAKLFF. The full variable domain, with the rest looked up from reference TRBV28 and TRBJ1-4, is DVKVTQSSRYLVKRTGEKVFLECVQDMDHENMFWYRQDPGLGLRLIYFSYDVKMKEKGDIPEGYSVSREKKERFSLILESASTNQTSMYLCASSLGDSSAKLFFGSGTQLSVL.

This clone has just a few counts. In DNA, the CDR3 is TGTGCCAGCAGCCTATCGGGAGAAACTGAAGCTTTCTTT. It codes for CASSLSGETEAFF. The rearrangement uses TRBV7-1 and TRBJ1-1; D gene ambiguous. TRBV7-1 is noted as an ORF with a role that remains uncertain. The V end lost 5 bases, the J end lost 5 bases, and 12 bases lay between the germline ends. The CDR3 totals 13 residues.

J is TRBJ1-1 and V is TRBV11-3; D is uncertain. CDR1 SGHNT and CDR2 YENEEA come from the germline V gene. Deletions cut 2 bases from V and 4 bases from J, with 11 bases between. The length of the CDR3 is 14 residues. CDR3 loop: CASSLNFGGTEAFF. The CDR3 DNA follows: TGTGCCAGCAGCTTAAACTTCGGAGGCACTGAAGCTTTCTTT. The whole variable domain, filled in from reference TRBV11-3 and TRBJ1-1, reads EAGVVQSPRYKIIEKKQPVAFWCNPISGHNTLYWYLQNLGQGPELLIRYENEEAVDDSQLPKDRFSAERLKGVDSTLKIQPAELGDSAVYLCASSLNFGGTEAFFGQGTRLTVV.

This clone is judged medium-sized (0.01 to 0.1%). The chain recombines TRBV9 with TRBJ1-2; 8 bases match TRBD1. CDR1 is SGDLS and CDR2 is YYNGEE in the germline V gene. V trimming: 5 bases; J trimming: 4 bases; junction bases outside the gene matches: 4. The CDR3 is 13 residues long. The CDR3 DNA is TGTGCCAGCAGTATAGGACAGGGCTATGGCTACACCTTC. Protein: CASSIGQGYGYTF.

This sequence joins TRBV29-1 and TRBJ2-3; D is ambiguous. The CDR3 loop spans 12 amino acids. Germline V gene sequence: CDR1 SQVTM, CDR2 ANQGSEA. With 5 bases removed from V and 2 bases from J, the gap between germline ends came to 8 bases. The chain's CDR3 is CSVSAFTDTQYF. The CDR3 region has the DNA TGCAGCGTTAGTGCATTCACAGATACGCAGTATTTT.

Within the sample, this clone is hyperexpanded. J is TRBJ1-1 and V is TRBV19; D might be TRBD1 (6 bases). The CDR3 extends over 12 amino acids. CDR1 is LNHDA and CDR2 is SQIVND in the germline V gene (reference sequence). V dropped 9 bases and J dropped 1 base, with 9 bases sitting between them. Here the CDR3 reads CASRRGNTEAFF. The DNA for the CDR3 is TGTGCCAGCCGCAGGGGGAACACTGAAGCTTTCTTT.

As to this clone: The junction departs from germline at one end; a sequencing error may be responsible. CDR3 bases: TGTGCCAGAAGCTTCTCCACGCGGGGGGCCGGGGAGCTGTTTTTT. Translation gives CARSFSTRGAGELFF. V and J are TRBV11-1 and TRBJ2-2, with 8 bases matching TRBD2. CDR3 length equals 15 residues. Germline CDR1 and CDR2: SGHAT and FQDESV (reference sequence).

This chain connects TRBV11-3 to TRBJ2-2, with D uncertain. Trimming took off 3 bases at V and 4 bases at J, with 12 bases between the two ends. The germline V gene encodes CDR1 SGHNT and CDR2 YENEEA. The CDR3 spans 15 residues. CDR3 DNA sequence: TGTGCCAGCAGCTTGGGCGCTCAAGGCACCGGGGAGCTGTTTTTT. Its translation is CASSLGAQGTGELFF.